This paragraph reports one T cell receptor beta chain. The data derive from a study of blood T cell repertoires in COVID-19. Sequenced by immunoSEQ multiplex PCR; TCRdb stores in-frame clones only, minus some. This table has about 180,000 clones, 86% appearing once. This receptor was taken from a man aged 45 to 65 with active or convalescent COVID-19. Sequenced: peripheral blood.

The CDR3 coding sequence is TGTGCCAGTAGTATAAACGGGGGGCACTACAATGAGCAGTTCTTC. Translated: CASSINGGHYNEQFF. The chain employs TRBV19 and TRBJ2-1, with D possibly TRBD2 on 7 matching bases. This CDR3 has 15 residues. Germline V CDR1 and CDR2: LNHDA, SQIVND (reference sequence). The V gene lost 2 bases and the J gene lost 3 bases, with 11 bases spanning the gap.